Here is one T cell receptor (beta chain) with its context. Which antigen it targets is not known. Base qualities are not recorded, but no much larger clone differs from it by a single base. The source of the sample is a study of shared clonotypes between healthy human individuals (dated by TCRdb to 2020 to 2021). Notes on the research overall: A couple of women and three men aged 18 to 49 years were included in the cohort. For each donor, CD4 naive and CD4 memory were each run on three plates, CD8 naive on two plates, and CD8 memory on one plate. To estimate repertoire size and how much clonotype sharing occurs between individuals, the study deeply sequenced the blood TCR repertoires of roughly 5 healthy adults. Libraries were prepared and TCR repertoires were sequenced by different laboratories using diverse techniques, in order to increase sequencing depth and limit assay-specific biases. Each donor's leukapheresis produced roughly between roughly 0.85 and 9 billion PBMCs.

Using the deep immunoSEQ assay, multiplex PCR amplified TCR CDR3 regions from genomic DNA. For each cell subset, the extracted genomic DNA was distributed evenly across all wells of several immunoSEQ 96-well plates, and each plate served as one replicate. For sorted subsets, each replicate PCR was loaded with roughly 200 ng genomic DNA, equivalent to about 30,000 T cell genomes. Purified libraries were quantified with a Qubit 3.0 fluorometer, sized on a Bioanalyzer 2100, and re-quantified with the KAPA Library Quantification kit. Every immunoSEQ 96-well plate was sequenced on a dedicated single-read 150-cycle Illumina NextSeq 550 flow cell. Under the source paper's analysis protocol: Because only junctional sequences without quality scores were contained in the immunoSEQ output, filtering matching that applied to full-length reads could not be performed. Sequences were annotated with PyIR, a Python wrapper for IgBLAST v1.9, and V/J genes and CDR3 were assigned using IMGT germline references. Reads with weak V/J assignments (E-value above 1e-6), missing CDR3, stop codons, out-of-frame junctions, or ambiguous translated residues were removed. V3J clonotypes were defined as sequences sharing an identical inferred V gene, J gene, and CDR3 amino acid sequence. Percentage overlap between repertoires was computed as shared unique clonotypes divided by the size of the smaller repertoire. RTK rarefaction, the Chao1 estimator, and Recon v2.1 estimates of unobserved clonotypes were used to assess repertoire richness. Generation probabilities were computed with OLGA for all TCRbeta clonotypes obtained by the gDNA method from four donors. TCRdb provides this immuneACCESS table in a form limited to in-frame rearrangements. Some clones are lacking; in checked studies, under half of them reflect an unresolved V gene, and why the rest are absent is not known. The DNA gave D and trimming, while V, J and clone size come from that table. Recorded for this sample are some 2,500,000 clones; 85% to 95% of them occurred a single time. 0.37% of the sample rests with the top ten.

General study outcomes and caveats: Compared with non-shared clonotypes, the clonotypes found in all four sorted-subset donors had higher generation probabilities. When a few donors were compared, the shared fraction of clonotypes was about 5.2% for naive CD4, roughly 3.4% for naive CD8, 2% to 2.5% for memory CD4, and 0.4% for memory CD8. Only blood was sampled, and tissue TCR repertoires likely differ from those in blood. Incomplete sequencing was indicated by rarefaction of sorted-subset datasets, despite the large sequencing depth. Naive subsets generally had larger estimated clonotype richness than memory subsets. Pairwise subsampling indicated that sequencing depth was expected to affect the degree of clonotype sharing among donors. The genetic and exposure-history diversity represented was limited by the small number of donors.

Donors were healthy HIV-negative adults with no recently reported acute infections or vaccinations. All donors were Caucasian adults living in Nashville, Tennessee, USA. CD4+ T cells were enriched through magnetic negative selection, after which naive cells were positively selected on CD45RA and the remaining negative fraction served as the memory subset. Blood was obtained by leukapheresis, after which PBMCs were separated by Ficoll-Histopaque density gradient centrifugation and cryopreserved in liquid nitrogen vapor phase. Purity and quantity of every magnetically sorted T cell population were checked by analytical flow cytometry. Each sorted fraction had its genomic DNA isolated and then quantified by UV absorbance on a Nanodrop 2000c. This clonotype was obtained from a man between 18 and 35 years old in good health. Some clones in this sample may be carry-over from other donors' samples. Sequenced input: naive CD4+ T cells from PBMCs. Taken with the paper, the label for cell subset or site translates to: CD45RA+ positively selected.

The CDR3 region has the sequence CASSIGMFNQPQHF. The bases are TGTGCCAGTAGTATAGGCATGTTTAATCAGCCCCAGCATTTT. The chain employs TRBV19 and TRBJ1-5; no confident D gene assignment can be made. CDR1 and CDR2 are drawn from the germline V gene (reference sequence): LNHDA, SQIVND. Cut back by 1 base and 4 bases, the V and J ends lie 8 bases apart. The cysteine opens and the phenylalanine closes a CDR3 of 14 amino acids. Just CDR3 DNA is preserved here, 42 bases in frame from base 1.